This note documents a single T cell receptor (beta chain) sequence. The antigen is unknown. The data were taken from a study of cytomegalovirus exposure and HLA in healthy donors. Looking at the study overall: Roughly 85 million unique TCRs from HLA-typed donors made up an early data release. Regarding the study as a whole: Highest at DRB1 and lowest at HLA-C, TCR association rates differed among HLA loci in a later analysis. Only CMV serostatus was available as immune exposure information. The study designated some 180 TCR beta chains cytomegalovirus-associated.

Primers: 60 Vbeta forward and 13 Jbeta reverse. TCRdb's copy holds only in-frame clones and misses some; the assay was immunoSEQ multiplex PCR. This table holds about 140,000 clones, approximately 80% found once. This CDR3 is 13 amino acids long. Germline V CDR1 and CDR2: LNHDA, SQIVND (reference sequence). V lost 4 bases and J 6 bases, leaving 12 bases between the germline ends. The sequenced sample was PBMCs. The sequence came from a woman aged 40-49 years in good health and CMV-seronegative. V is TRBV19 and J is TRBJ1-1; D gene unclear. The CDR3 is CASSKNSIPEAFF. The CDR3 DNA follows: TGTGCCAGTAGTAAGAACAGTATCCCTGAAGCTTTCTTT.